A single sample is the source of the 32 T cell receptor beta chains below, sequenced in a study of T cells expressing NK-cell markers. From the 5' RACE reads, TCRdb lists one entry per CDR3 protein and no DNA. The specimen's table records approximately 170,000 distinct CDR3 sequences. Specimen: blood T cells: a sorted CD56 or NKG2C T cell subset, CD4+ or CD8+ T cells, or bulk PBMC T cells (not recorded which). These receptors were obtained from a man aged 18-69 years in good health.

The J gene is TRBJ2-5, the V gene TRBV20-1. CDR3 size: 13 residues. The germline gives CDR1 DFQATT, CDR2 SNEGSKA (reference sequence). The CDR3 spells CSARDLDDETQYF.

This chain joins TRBV7-9 and TRBJ2-3; TCRdb designates TRBD2, a call that cannot be tested without DNA. The V gene's germline CDR1 is SEHNR and CDR2 FQNEAQ (reference sequence). The CDR3 has 16 amino acids. CDR3 sequence reads: CASSSSLAGYTDTQYF. Full variable domain (remainder filled in from reference TRBV7-9 and TRBJ2-3): DTGVSQNPRHKITKRGQNVTFRCDPISEHNRLYWYRQTLGQGPEFLTYFQNEAQLEKSRLLSDRFSAERPKGSFSTLEIQRTEQGDSAMYLCASSSSLAGYTDTQYFGPGTRLTVL.

The chain uses TRBV24-1 and TRBJ2-5; TCRdb proposes TRBD2, but this gene call is untestable without DNA. Per the germline V gene, CDR1 is KGHDR and CDR2 is SFDVKD. This CDR3 is built from 14 residues. The CDR3 sequence is CATSVPPGTFNQYF.

The chain uses TRBV29-1 and TRBJ2-3; as DNA is missing, the TRBD1 call by TCRdb cannot be tested. Germline CDR1 is SQVTM and CDR2 is ANQGSEA. This CDR3 comprises 16 residues. The CDR3 is CSVEILLGARTDTQYF.

The chain links TRBV20-1 to TRBJ2-1; TCRdb gives TRBD1 as the D gene, but with no DNA this cannot be confirmed. The CDR3 extends over 11 amino acids. The germline gives CDR1 DFQATT, CDR2 SNEGSKA (reference sequence). This CDR3 is CSAQTGGEQFF.

This sequence joins TRBV12-5 and TRBJ2-5; TCRdb's D call, TRBD1, is unchecked because there is no DNA. From germline, CDR1 is LGHNT and CDR2 FRNRAP. The CDR3 contains 15 residues. CDR3: CASGSGPGARETQYF.

The chain links TRBV5-4 to TRBJ2-5; with no DNA, the TCRdb D assignment of TRBD2 cannot be verified. Germline lookup yields CDR1 SGHNT and CDR2 YYREEE (reference sequence). There are 15 residues in the CDR3. CDR3 in amino acids: CASQSTSGNQETQYF.

V and J are TRBV7-6 and TRBJ2-7; TCRdb outputs TRBD1, but without DNA this stays unchecked. Germline V gene lookup returns CDR1 SGHVS and CDR2 FNYEAQ. This CDR3 has 13 residues. The CDR3 loop reads CASSKQGASEQYF. The entire variable domain, with the rest obtained from reference TRBV7-6 and TRBJ2-7, is as follows: GAGVSQSPRYKVTKRGQDVALRCDPISGHVSLYWYRQALGQGPEFLTYFNYEAQQDKSGLPNDRFSAERPEGSISTLTIQRTEQRDSAMYRCASSKQGASEQYFGPGTRLTVT.

The rearrangement joins TRBV12-3 or TRBV12-4 to TRBJ2-1; TCRdb calls TRBD2, which cannot be checked without DNA. The length of the CDR3 is 17 residues. CDR3: CASSSWTSGGLNNEQFF.

This chain connects TRBV3-1 to TRBJ2-3; no DNA is available, so the TRBD1 call from TCRdb remains unchecked. The germline V gene encodes CDR1 LGHDT and CDR2 YNNKEL (reference sequence). The CDR3 length is 19 residues. The CDR3 loop is CASSRRSEERGQTTDTQYF.

The rearrangement links TRBV14 to TRBJ1-4; TCRdb indicates TRBD1, and absent DNA this call remains unverified. The CDR3 has 15 residues. Germline V gene sequence: CDR1 SGHDN, CDR2 FVKESK. The CDR3 here is CASSHGTESNEKLFF. Supplemented by reference TRBV14 and TRBJ1-4, the full variable domain reads EAGVTQFPSHSVIEKGQTVTLRCDPISGHDNLYWYRRVMGKEIKFLLHFVKESKQDESGMPNNRFLAERTGGTYSTLKVQPAELEDSGVYFCASSHGTESNEKLFFGSGTQLSVL.

CDR3 protein: CSAPGSGTEVYNEQFF. This chain uses TRBV20-1 with TRBJ2-1; the TCRdb call, TRBD1, lacks DNA for checking. The CDR3 consists of 16 residues. Germline CDR1 DFQATT, CDR2 SNEGSKA (reference sequence).

The V call is TRBV7-2, the J call TRBJ1-5. Per the germline V gene, CDR1 is SGHTA and CDR2 is FQGNSA. This CDR3 is built from 14 residues. The CDR3 loop is CASSLGFGSEPQHF.

The genes are TRBV7-9 and TRBJ1-6. The CDR3 spans 12 residues. From germline, CDR1 is SEHNR and CDR2 FQNEAQ (reference sequence). The CDR3 is CASSLGNSPLHF.

The chain has TRBV27 and TRBJ1-1. The germline V gene has CDR1 MNHEY and CDR2 SMNVEV (reference sequence). This CDR3 is built from 15 residues. The CDR3: CASSLSVTMNTEAFF.

This chain uses TRBV20-1 with TRBJ2-5; no DNA is available, so the TRBD2 call from TCRdb remains unchecked. The CDR3 consists of 17 residues. From germline, CDR1 is DFQATT and CDR2 SNEGSKA (reference sequence). This CDR3 is CSARHLSSGGPQETQYF.

The gene calls are TRBV3-1 and TRBJ2-1; TCRdb indicates TRBD1, and absent DNA this call remains unverified. There are 17 residues in the CDR3. Germline V gene sequence: CDR1 LGHDT, CDR2 YNNKEL (reference sequence). CDR3 sequence reads: CASSQDGRGRSYNEQFF.

The chain recombines TRBV19 with TRBJ1-1; the TCRdb call, TRBD1, lacks DNA for checking. This CDR3 region has 14 residues. In germline, CDR1 is LNHDA, CDR2 SQIVND (reference sequence). CDR3 amino acids: CASSPRAGADEAFF.

This chain's CDR3 is CASSAGFNQPQHF. This chain links TRBV5-1 with TRBJ1-5; as DNA is missing, the TRBD1 call by TCRdb cannot be tested. The germline CDR1 and CDR2 sequences are SGHRS and YFSETQ. CDR3 length: 13 residues. The variable domain in full, completed from reference TRBV5-1 and TRBJ1-5, reads KAGVTQTPRYLIKTRGQQVTLSCSPISGHRSVSWYQQTPGQGLQFLFEYFSETQRNKGNFPGRFSGRQFSNSRSEMNVSTLELGDSALYLCASSAGFNQPQHFGDGTRLSIL.

This sequence joins TRBV19 and TRBJ2-7; TCRdb reports TRBD2, a call that lacks DNA to check it against. The CDR3 runs to 14 residues. The V gene's germline CDR1 is LNHDA and CDR2 SQIVND (reference sequence). The CDR3 protein is CASSGAGGSYEQYF.

V usage is TRBV7-8 and J usage is TRBJ2-5; TCRdb designates TRBD2, a call that cannot be tested without DNA. Germline V CDR1 and CDR2: SGHVS, FQNEAQ. The CDR3 is 15 residues long. CDR3 residues: CASSLAATSVETQYF. Together with reference TRBV7-8 and TRBJ2-5, the CDR3 gives the full variable domain: GAGVSQSPRYKVAKRGQDVALRCDPISGHVSLFWYQQALGQGPEFLTYFQNEAQLDKSGLPSDRFFAERPEGSVSTLKIQRTQQEDSAVYLCASSLAATSVETQYFGPGTRLLVL.

The chain links TRBV11-2 to TRBJ1-2; TCRdb calls TRBD1, which cannot be checked without DNA. CDR1 and CDR2 from the germline V gene are SGHAT and FQNNGV. This CDR3 comprises 15 residues. The CDR3 region is CASSLAPGGGRGYTF.

CDR3 amino acids: CASSAKQGRTEAFF. The rearrangement uses TRBV6-1 and TRBJ1-1; TCRdb proposes TRBD1, but this gene call is untestable without DNA. The CDR3 length is 14 residues. From germline, CDR1 is MNHNS and CDR2 SASEGT.

The rearrangement uses TRBV7-9 and TRBJ2-5; the D call of TRBD1 rests on TCRdb alone, since no DNA is present to check it. The germline gives CDR1 SEHNR, CDR2 FQNEAQ (reference sequence). This CDR3 spans 17 amino acids. The CDR3: CASSLFPGQGIGETQYF.

V and J are TRBV7-8 and TRBJ2-1; the TCRdb D gene call, TRBD1, has no DNA to confirm it. This CDR3 comprises 19 residues. The germline CDR1 and CDR2 sequences are SGHVS and FQNEAQ. CDR3 protein: CASSATGTGAWSSYNEQFF.

This chain joins TRBV6-2 or TRBV6-3 and TRBJ2-1. The CDR3 sequence is 14 residues long. The germline CDR1 and CDR2 sequences are MNHEY and SVGEGT. CDR3 amino acids: CASSYDLTFGEQFF.

The chain is built from TRBV7-7 and TRBJ2-1; TCRdb's D call of TRBD2 is untestable without DNA. The CDR3 is made up of 17 amino acids. Germline V gene lookup returns CDR1 SSHAT and CDR2 FNYEAQ (reference sequence). CDR3 protein: CASSASLGAGPYNEQFF.

The rearrangement uses TRBV12-3 or TRBV12-4 and TRBJ2-7; checking the TCRdb D call of TRBD1 is not possible without DNA. The CDR3 spans 14 residues. CDR3 protein: CASSRRDNSYEQYF.

The chain recombines TRBV14 with TRBJ2-6. Germline CDR1 and CDR2: SGHDN and FVKESK. CDR3 length: 15 residues. The CDR3 region is CASSHYSSGANVLTF.

V and J are TRBV3-1 and TRBJ1-3; TCRdb picks TRBD1, but there is no DNA to check that call. The CDR3 spans 14 residues. CDR1 is LGHDT and CDR2 is YNNKEL in the germline V gene (reference sequence). The chain's CDR3 is CASSAGGTGNTIYF.

J is TRBJ1-1 and V is TRBV7-9; without DNA, the TCRdb call of TRBD1 cannot be checked. The CDR3 has 16 residues. Looked up from germline, CDR1 is SEHNR and CDR2 is FQNEAQ (reference sequence). The chain's CDR3 is CASSFETGPEWAEAFF. Looking up the rest from reference TRBV7-9 and TRBJ1-1 gives the full variable domain: DTGVSQNPRHKITKRGQNVTFRCDPISEHNRLYWYRQTLGQGPEFLTYFQNEAQLEKSRLLSDRFSAERPKGSFSTLEIQRTEQGDSAMYLCASSFETGPEWAEAFFGQGTRLTVV.

CDR3 amino acids: CASSPGLDSYNEQFF. J is TRBJ2-1 and V is TRBV7-3; TCRdb's D call of TRBD2 is untestable without DNA. CDR1 SGHTA and CDR2 FQGTGA come from the germline V gene. This CDR3 region has 15 residues.